This TCR beta chain was sequenced in a study of control samples from healthy donors and cancer patients (dated by TCRdb to the early 2020s). The CDR3 numbers 12 residues from cysteine through phenylalanine. CDR3 DNA only is kept here, 36 bases in frame from base 1. A distance of 8 bases separates the germline ends of V and J, which lose 4 bases and 2 bases respectively. The CDR1 and CDR2 encoded by the germline V gene (reference sequence) are GTSNPN and SVGIG. Library preparation was by the immunoSEQ multiplex PCR assay. This immuneACCESS table, as held by TCRdb, lists in-frame sequences with V and J called but not all clones. Of the missing ones, under half trace to an unresolved V gene in checked studies; the others have no known cause. This sample lists just over 80,000 clones; roughly nine tenths were detected once. The biggest ten clones account for around 5.1% of the sample. Remarks on this clone: Its cognate antigen has yet to be identified. It has no much larger one-base neighbor in the sample; base qualities were not kept.

The chain is made from TRBV30 and TRBJ1-1, with an unclear D gene assignment. Source material: blood. This sequence was found in a man aged 45-65 years in good health. The CDR3 region reads CAWTPGNTEAFF. The DNA sequence is TGTGCCTGGACCCCGGGAAACACTGAAGCTTTCTTT.